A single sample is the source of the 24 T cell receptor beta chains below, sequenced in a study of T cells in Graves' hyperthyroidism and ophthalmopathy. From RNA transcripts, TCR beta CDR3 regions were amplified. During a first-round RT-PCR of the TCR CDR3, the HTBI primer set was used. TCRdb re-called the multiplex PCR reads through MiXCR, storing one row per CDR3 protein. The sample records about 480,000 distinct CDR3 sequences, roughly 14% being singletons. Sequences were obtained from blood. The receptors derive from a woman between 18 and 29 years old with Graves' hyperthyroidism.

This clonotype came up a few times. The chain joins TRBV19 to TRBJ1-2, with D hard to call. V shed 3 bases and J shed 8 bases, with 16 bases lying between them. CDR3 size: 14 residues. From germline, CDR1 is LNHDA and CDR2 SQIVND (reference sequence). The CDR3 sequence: CASSMSLAGQGYTF. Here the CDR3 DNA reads TGTGCCAGTAGTATGAGTCTTGCGGGTCAGGGCTACACCTTC.

CDR3 DNA sequence: TGTGCCAGCAGCTTTCCTACAGGGGCCTTGAAGCTAGAGCAGTACTTC. Translated, it gives CASSFPTGALKLEQYF. V usage is TRBV5-5 and J usage is TRBJ2-7, with 7 bases identical to TRBD1. V shed 2 bases, J shed 7 bases, and the junction held 15 bases outside the gene matches. Germline CDR1 reads SGHKS; CDR2 reads YYEKEE (reference sequence). This CDR3 is 16 amino acids long. Full variable domain (outside the CDR3, taken from reference TRBV5-5 and TRBJ2-7): DAGVTQSPTHLIKTRGQQVTLRCSPISGHKSVSWYQQVLGQGPQFIFQYYEKEERGRGNFPDRFSARQFPNYSSELNVNALLLGDSALYLCASSFPTGALKLEQYFGPGTRLTVT.

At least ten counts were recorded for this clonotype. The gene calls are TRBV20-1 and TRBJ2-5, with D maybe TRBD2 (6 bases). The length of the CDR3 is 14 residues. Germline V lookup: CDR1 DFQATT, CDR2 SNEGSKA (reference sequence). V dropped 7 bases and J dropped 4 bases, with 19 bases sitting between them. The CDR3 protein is CSGARGSAGETQYF. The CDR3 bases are TGCAGTGGGGCACGGGGGTCAGCGGGAGAGACCCAGTACTTC.

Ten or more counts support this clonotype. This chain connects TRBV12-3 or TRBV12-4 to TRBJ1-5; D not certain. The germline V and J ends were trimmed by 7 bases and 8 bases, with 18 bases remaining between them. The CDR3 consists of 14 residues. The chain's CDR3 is CASKWENPWEPQHF. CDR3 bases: TGTGCCAGCAAGTGGGAGAATCCTTGGGAGCCCCAGCATTTT.

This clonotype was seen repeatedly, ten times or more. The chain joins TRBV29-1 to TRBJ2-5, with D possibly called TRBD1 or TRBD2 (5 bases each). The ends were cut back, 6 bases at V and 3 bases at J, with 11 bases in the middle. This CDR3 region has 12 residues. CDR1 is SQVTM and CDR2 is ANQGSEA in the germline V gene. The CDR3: CSVGDGEETQYF. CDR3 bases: TGCAGCGTGGGGGACGGAGAAGAGACCCAGTACTTC.

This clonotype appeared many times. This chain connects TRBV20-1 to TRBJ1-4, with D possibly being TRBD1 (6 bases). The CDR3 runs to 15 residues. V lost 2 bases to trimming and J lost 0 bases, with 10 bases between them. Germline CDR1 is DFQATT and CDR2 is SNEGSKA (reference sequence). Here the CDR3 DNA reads TGCAGTGCTAGAAGGGGGGGTGCAACTAATGAAAAACTGTTTTTT. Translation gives CSARRGGATNEKLFF.

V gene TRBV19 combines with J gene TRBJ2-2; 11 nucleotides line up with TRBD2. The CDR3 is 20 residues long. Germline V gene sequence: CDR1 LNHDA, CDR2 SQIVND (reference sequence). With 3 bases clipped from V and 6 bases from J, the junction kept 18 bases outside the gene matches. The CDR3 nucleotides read TGTGCCAGTAGTATCTACTCCCCCCACCCACTAGCGGGAGTGCCCGGGGAGCTGTTTTTT. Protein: CASSIYSPHPLAGVPGELFF.

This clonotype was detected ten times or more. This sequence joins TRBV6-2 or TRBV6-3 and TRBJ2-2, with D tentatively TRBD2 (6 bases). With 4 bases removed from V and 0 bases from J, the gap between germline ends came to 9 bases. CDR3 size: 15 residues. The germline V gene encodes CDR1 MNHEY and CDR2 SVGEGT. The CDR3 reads CASSSGDANTGELFF. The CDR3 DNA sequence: TGTGCCAGCAGTTCGGGAGATGCGAACACCGGGGAGCTGTTTTTT.

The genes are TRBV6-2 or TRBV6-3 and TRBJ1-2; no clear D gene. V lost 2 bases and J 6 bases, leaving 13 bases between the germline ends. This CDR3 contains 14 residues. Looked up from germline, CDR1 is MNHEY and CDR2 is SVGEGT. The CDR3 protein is CASSYKGRVDGYTF. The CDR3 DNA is TGTGCCAGCAGTTACAAAGGGAGGGTAGATGGCTACACCTTC.

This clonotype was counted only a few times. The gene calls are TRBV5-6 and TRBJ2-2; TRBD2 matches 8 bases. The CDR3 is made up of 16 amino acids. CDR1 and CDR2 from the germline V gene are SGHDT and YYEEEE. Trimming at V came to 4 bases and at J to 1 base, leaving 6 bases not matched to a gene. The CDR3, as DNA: TGTGCCAGCAGCCTCCCCGGGACTAGGAACACCGGGGAGCTGTTTTTT. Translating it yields CASSLPGTRNTGELFF.

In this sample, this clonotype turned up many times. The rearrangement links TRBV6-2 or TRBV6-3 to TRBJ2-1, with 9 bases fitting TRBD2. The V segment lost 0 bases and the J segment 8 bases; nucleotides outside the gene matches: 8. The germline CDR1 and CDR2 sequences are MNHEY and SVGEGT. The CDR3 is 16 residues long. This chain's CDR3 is CASSYSVAGVDHEQFF. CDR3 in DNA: TGTGCCAGCAGTTACTCTGTAGCGGGAGTGGACCATGAGCAGTTCTTC.

CDR3 residues: CASSLMPGSGRRFGTDTQYF. In DNA, the CDR3 is TGCGCCAGCAGCTTGATGCCAGGGAGCGGGAGGAGGTTTGGGACAGATACGCAGTATTTT. The V call is TRBV5-1, the J call TRBJ2-3, with 9 bases that match TRBD2. V gave up 1 base and J gave up 3 bases; unmatched junction bases: 18. The CDR3 runs to 20 residues. Germline V gene lookup returns CDR1 SGHRS and CDR2 YFSETQ.

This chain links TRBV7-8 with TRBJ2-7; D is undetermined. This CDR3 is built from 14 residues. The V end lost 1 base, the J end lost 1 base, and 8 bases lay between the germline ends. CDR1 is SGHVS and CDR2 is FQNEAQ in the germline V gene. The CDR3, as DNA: TGTGCCAGCAGCTTAGGGCCACAGTCCTACGAGCAGTACGTC. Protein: CASSLGPQSYEQYV.

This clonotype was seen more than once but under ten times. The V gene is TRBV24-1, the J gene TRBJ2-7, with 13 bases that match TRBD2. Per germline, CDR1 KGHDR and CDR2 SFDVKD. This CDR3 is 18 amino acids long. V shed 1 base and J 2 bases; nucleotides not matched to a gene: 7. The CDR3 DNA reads TGTGCCACCAGTGATTTCGGGGGGACTAGCGGGATTGCCTACGAGCAGTACGTC. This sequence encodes CATSDFGGTSGIAYEQYV.

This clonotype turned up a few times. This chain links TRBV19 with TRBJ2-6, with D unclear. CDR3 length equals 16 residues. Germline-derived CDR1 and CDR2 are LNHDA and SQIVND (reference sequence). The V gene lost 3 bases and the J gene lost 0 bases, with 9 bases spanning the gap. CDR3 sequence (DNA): TGTGCCAGTAGTATCTGGCGAGGCTCTGGGGCCAACGTCCTGACTTTC. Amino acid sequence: CASSIWRGSGANVLTF. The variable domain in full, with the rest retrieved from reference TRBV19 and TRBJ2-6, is DGGITQSPKYLFRKEGQNVTLSCEQNLNHDAMYWYRQDPGQGLRLIYYSQIVNDFQKGDIAEGYSVSREKKESFPLTVTSAQKNPTAFYLCASSIWRGSGANVLTFGAGSRLTVL.

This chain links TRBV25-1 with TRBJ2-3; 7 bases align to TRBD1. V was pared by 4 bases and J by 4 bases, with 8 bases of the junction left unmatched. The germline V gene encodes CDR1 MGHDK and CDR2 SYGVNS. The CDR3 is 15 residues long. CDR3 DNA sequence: TGTGCCAGCAGTGCCCGACAGGGAGCCCCAGATACGCAGTATTTT. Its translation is CASSARQGAPDTQYF.

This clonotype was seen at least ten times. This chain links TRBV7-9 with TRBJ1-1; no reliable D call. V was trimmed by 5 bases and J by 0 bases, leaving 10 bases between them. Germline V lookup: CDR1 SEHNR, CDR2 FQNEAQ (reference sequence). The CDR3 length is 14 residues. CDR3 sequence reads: CASSPPEMNTEAFF. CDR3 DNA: TGTGCCAGCAGCCCCCCGGAAATGAACACTGAAGCTTTCTTT.

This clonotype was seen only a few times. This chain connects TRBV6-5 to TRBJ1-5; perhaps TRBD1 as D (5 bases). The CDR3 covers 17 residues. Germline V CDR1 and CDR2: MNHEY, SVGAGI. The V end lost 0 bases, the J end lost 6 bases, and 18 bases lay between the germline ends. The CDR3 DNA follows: TGTGCCAGCAGTTACTCGACTAGCGGGGGGTCGGGTCAGCCCCAGCATTTT. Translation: CASSYSTSGGSGQPQHF.

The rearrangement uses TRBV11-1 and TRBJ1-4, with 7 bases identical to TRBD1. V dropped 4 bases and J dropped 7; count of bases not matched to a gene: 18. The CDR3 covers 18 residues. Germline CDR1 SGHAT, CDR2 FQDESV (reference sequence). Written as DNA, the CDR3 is TGTGCCAGCAGCTCGATATTAACCCCGGGACAGAGAAGTGAAAAACTGTTTTTT. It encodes CASSSILTPGQRSEKLFF.

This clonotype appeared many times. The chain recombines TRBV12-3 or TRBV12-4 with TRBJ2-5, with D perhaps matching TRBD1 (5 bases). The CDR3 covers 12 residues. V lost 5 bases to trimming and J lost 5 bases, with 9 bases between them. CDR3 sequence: CASSPGWETQYF. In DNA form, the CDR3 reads TGTGCCAGCAGTCCAGGGTGGGAGACCCAGTACTTC.

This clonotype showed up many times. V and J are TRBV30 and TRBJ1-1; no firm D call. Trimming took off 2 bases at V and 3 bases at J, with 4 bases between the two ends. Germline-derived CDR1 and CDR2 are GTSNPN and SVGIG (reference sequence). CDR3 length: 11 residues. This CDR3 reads CAWSMDTEAFF. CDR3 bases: TGTGCCTGGAGTATGGACACTGAAGCTTTCTTT.

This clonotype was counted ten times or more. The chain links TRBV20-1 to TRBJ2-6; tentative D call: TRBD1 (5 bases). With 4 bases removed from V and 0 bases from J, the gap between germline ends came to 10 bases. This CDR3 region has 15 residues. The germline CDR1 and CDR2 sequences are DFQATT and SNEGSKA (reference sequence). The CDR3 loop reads CSAKARVSGANVLTF. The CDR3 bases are TGCAGTGCTAAGGCCAGGGTCTCTGGGGCCAACGTCCTGACTTTC.

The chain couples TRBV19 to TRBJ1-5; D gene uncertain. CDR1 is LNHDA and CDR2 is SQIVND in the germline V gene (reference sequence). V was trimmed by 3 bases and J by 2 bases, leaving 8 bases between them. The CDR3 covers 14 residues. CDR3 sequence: CASSIWVGNQPQHF. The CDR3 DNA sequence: TGTGCCAGTAGTATTTGGGTAGGCAATCAGCCCCAGCATTTT.

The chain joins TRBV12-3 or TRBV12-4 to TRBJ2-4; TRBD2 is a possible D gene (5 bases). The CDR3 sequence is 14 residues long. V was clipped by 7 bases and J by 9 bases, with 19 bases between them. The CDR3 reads CASTRISGFGIQYF. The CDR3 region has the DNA TGTGCCAGCACCAGGATTTCGGGGTTTGGCATTCAGTACTTC.